This T cell receptor beta chain is drawn from a study of T cell clonotyping in hematopoietic cell transplantation. The time point denotes: recipient sample about 28 days before transplant, after cytoreduction. Germline values: CDR1 GTSNPN, CDR2 SVGIG (reference sequence). This CDR3 comprises 13 residues. V lost 5 bases, J lost 2 bases, and 12 bases lay in between. The table lists this clone with a count of one. Produced via immunoSEQ multiplex PCR; TCRdb's table is partial and in-frame only. Of about 6,500 clones in the sample, about 97% were seen once. The sequences come from peripheral blood mononuclear cells, collected before stem cell transplant. The chain recombines TRBV30 with TRBJ2-5, with D perhaps matching TRBD2 (5 bases). The origin of this receptor is a man between 65 and 80 years old with acute myeloid leukemia. Some clones in this sample may be carry-over from other donors' samples. CDR3 residues: CAWGSIPQETQYF. The DNA of the CDR3 is TGTGCCTGGGGGAGTATTCCTCAAGAGACCCAGTACTTC.